This T cell receptor beta chain was documented in a study of control samples from healthy donors and cancer patients. Profiled with immunoSEQ multiplex PCR; TCRdb holds only in-frame clones, not every one. The sample records 150,000 to 200,000 clones, around 88% being singletons. The V end lost 2 bases, the J end lost 11 bases, and 21 bases lay between the germline ends. The CDR3 has 15 residues. CDR1 is MNHEY and CDR2 is SVGEGT in the germline V gene. This clone came up once. The sample consisted of blood. This chain links TRBV6-2 or TRBV6-3 with TRBJ1-1; no clear D. This clonotype was sampled from a man aged 18 to 29 in good health. The CDR3 protein is CASSYPPARKLGAFF. The CDR3 nucleotides read TGTGCCAGCAGTTACCCCCCCGCCCGGAAACTGGGGGCTTTCTTT.